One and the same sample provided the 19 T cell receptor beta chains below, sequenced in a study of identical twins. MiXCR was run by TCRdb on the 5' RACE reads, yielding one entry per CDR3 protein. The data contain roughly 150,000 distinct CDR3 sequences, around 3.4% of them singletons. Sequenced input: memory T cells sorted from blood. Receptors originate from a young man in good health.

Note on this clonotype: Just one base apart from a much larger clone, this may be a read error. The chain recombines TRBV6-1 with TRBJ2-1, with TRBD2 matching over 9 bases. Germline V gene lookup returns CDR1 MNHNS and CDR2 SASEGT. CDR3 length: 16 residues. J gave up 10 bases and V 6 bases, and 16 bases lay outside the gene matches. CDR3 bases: TGTGCCAGCAGAAAAAGTGGACTAGTGGCGGGAGGGGAGCAGTTCTTC. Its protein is CASRKSGLVAGGEQFF.

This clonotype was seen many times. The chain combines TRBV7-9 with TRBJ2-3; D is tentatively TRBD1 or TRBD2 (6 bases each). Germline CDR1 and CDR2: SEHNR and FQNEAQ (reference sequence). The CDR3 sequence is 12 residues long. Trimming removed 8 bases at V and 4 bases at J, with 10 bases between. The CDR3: CASHRGPDTQYF. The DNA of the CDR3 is TGTGCCAGCCATCGGGGGCCAGATACGCAGTATTTT.

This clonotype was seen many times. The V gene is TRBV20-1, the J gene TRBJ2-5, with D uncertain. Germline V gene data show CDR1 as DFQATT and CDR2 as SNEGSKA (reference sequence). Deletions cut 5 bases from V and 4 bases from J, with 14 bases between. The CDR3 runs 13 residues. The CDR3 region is CSAPLTTRETQYF. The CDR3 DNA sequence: TGCAGTGCTCCCCTAACGACCCGAGAGACCCAGTACTTC.

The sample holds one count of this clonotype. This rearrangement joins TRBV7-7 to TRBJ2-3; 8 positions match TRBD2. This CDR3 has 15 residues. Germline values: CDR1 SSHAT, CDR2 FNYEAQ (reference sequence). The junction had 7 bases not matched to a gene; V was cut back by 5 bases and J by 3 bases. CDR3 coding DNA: TGTGCCAGCAGCCGAATGGGCGGGGGGACAGATACGCAGTATTTT. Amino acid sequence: CASSRMGGGTDTQYF.

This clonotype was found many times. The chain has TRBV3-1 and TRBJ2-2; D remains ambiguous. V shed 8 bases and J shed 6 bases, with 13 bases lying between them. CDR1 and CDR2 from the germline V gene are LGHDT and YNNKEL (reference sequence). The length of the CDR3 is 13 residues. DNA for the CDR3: TGTGCCAGCGAGATTAGTGTCCCCGGGGAGCTGTTTTTT. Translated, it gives CASEISVPGELFF.

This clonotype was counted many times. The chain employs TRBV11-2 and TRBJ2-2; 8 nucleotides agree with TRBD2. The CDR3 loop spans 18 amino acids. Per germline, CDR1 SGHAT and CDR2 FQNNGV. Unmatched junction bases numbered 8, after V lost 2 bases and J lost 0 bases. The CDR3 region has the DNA TGTGCCAGCAGCTTAAACAAGCGGGAGACCCCGAACACCGGGGAGCTGTTTTTT. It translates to CASSLNKRETPNTGELFF.

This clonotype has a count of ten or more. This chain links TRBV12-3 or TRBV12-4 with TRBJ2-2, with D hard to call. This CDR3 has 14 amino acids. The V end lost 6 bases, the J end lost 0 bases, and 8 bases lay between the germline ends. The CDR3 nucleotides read TGTGCCAGCAGGAACGGCGCGAACACCGGGGAGCTGTTTTTT. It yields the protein CASRNGANTGELFF.

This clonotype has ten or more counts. The CDR3 DNA reads TGCAGCGTCCAGGAAGGAGGGGCTAATTCACCCCTCCACTTT. As protein: CSVQEGGANSPLHF. The chain joins TRBV29-1 to TRBJ1-6; tentatively, D is TRBD1 (5 bases). Germline lookup yields CDR1 SQVTM and CDR2 ANQGSEA. The length of the CDR3 is 14 residues. Trimming shortened V by 6 bases and J by 6 bases, and 15 bases separated the two germline ends.

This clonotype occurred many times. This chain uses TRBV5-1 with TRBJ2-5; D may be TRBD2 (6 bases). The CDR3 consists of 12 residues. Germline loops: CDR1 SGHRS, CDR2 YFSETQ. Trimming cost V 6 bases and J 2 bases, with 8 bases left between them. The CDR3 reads CASTGTQETQYF. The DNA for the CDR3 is TGCGCCAGCACGGGGACTCAAGAGACCCAGTACTTC.

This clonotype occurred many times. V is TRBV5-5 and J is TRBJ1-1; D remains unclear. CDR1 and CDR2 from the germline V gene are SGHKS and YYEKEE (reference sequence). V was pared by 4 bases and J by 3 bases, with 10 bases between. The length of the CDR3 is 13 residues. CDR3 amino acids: CASSLYGDTEAFF. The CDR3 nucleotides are TGTGCCAGCAGCCTATATGGGGACACTGAAGCTTTCTTT.

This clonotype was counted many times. CDR3 amino acids: CASSFSRGTSPLHF. CDR3 DNA: TGTGCCAGCAGTTTCTCCAGGGGGACATCACCCCTCCACTTT. J is TRBJ1-6 and V is TRBV12-3 or TRBV12-4, with 7 bases identical to TRBD1. V trimming: 3 bases; J trimming: 10 bases; junction bases outside the gene matches: 6. This CDR3 has 14 residues.

CDR3 bases: TGTGCCAGCAGCCAAGCAAGGTTCGGCTCAGCTTTCTTT. Its translation: CASSQARFGSAFF. The V call is TRBV14, the J call TRBJ1-1; D not certain. V lost 1 base, J lost 10 bases, and 13 bases lay in between. CDR3 length equals 13 residues. Germline CDR1 reads SGHDN; CDR2 reads FVKESK.

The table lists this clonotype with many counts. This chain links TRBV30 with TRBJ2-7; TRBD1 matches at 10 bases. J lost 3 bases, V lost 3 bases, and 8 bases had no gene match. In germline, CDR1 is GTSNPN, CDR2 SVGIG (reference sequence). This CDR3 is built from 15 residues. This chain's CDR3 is CAWSHGQGGNYEQYV. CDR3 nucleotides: TGTGCCTGGAGCCATGGACAGGGGGGAAACTACGAGCAGTACGTC.

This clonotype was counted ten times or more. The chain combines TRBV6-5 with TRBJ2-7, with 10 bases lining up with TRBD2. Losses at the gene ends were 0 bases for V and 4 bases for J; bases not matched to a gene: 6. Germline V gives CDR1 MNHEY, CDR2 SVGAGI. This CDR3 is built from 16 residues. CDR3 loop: CASSYSQREGGYEQYF. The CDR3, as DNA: TGTGCCAGCAGTTACTCCCAGCGGGAGGGCGGATACGAGCAGTACTTC.

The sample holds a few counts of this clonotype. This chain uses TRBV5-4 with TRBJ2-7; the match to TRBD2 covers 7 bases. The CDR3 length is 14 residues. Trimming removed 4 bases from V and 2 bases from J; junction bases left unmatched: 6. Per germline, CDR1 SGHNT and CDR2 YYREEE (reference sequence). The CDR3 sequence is CASSRGSGAYEQYV. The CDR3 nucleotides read TGTGCCAGCAGCCGGGGGAGCGGGGCCTACGAGCAGTACGTC.

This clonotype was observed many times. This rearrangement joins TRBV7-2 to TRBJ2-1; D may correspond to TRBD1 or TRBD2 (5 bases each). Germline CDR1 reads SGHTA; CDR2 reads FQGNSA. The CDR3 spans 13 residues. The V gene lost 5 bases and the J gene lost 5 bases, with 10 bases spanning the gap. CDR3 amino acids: CASSMGPNNEQFF. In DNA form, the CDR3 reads TGTGCCAGCAGCATGGGACCAAACAATGAGCAGTTCTTC.

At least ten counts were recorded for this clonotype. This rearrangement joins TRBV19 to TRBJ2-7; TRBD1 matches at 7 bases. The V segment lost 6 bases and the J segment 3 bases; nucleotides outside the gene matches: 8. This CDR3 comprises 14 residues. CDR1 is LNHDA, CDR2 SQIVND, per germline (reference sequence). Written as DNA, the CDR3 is TGTGCCAGTAGCACGGAGACAGGGAACTACGAGCAGTACTTC. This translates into CASSTETGNYEQYF. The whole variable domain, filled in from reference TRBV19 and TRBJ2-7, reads DGGITQSPKYLFRKEGQNVTLSCEQNLNHDAMYWYRQDPGQGLRLIYYSQIVNDFQKGDIAEGYSVSREKKESFPLTVTSAQKNPTAFYLCASSTETGNYEQYFGPGTRLTVT.

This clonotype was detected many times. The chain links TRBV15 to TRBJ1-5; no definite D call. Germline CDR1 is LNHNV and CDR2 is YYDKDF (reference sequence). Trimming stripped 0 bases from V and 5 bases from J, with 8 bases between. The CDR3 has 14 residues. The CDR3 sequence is CATSREVGDQPQHF. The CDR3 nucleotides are TGTGCCACCAGCAGAGAAGTGGGTGATCAGCCCCAGCATTTT.

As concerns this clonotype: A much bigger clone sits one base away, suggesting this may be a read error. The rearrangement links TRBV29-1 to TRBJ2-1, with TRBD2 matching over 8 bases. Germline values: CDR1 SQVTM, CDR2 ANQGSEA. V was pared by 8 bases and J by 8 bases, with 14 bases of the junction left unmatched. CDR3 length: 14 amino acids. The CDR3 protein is CSSFGTSRSHEQFF. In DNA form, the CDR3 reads TGCAGCTCCTTCGGGACTAGTCGATCCCATGAGCAGTTCTTC.